One T cell receptor beta chain is described in this entry. The sample belongs to a study of OX40 agonist ivuxolimab in advanced cancers. The CDR3 has 14 amino acids. Germline CDR1 reads SGHTA; CDR2 reads FQGTGA. V dropped 1 base and J dropped 5 bases, with 9 bases sitting between them. Clones were read by immunoSEQ multiplex PCR, and TCRdb kept only the in-frame ones, dropping some. The data hold 65,000 to 75,000 clones, with around 83% observed a single time. The genes are TRBV7-3 and TRBJ2-1; TRBD2 might be the D (6 bases). This receptor was obtained from an adult with an advanced solid tumor such as melanoma, head and neck, liver or kidney cancer. The sequences come from CD4+ or CD8+ T cells sorted from blood, collected in a trial of the OX40 agonist ivuxolimab. CDR3 nucleotide sequence: TGTGCCAGCAGCTTAATGGGACTTAACAATGAGCAGTTCTTC. Translation: CASSLMGLNNEQFF.